This T cell receptor beta chain was documented in a study of blood T cell repertoires in COVID-19 (dated by TCRdb to 2019 to 2021). Study-wide context: The collaborator samples originated in the United States, Italy and Spain and spanned the acute and convalescent phases of COVID-19. HLA class I and class II types, where available, came from metadata supplied by the sample provider rather than from assay-based typing. The material from the prospective study consisted of cDNA or gDNA derived from T cells, B-cell-depleted T cells, or PBMCs. The dataset comprised deeply sampled blood TCRbeta repertoires from subjects exposed to, actively infected with, or recovered from COVID-19. The repertoires were released in a freely available public database meant as a resource for research on the immune response to SARS-CoV-2. The samples were drawn from the first 160 participants of the ongoing ImmuneRACE study and from 1,254 subjects provided by 6 global collaborators. The sample metadata nearly always contained a de-identified subject ID, COVID-19 status, age in years and sex.

TCRbeta CDR3 regions were amplified from genomic DNA by means of the immunoSEQ Assay, a bias-controlled multiplex PCR. In the paper's pipeline: Within the assay, amplification of reference gene primers was used to estimate how many nucleated cells each sample contained. To quantify the absolute abundance of each unique TCRbeta CDR3 rearrangement, sequence reads were collapsed and filtered. For each sample, productive Simpson clonality was calculated as the square root of Simpson's diversity index over productive rearrangements. In its TCRdb copy, this immuneACCESS table keeps in-frame sequences only and misses some clones. Where compared with another copy, unresolved V genes explain less than half of these, and the others have no known cause. V and J calls and clone size are those listed in that table; D and trimming were worked out from the DNA. The sample data list fewer than 350,000 clones, and approximately 90% of these were observed just once. The ten largest make up about 4.2% of the sample.

Notes on this clone: Its cognate antigen has yet to be identified. There are no base qualities to consult, and no much larger clone falls within one base.

Overall study results and their limits: The quantity of clinical and demographic metadata differed by source and by participant and was supplied without curation.

V is reduced by 3 bases and J by 2 bases, leaving a spacing of 20 bases between them. According to the germline V gene, CDR1 reads SGHRS and CDR2 reads YFSETQ. Including the terminal cysteine and phenylalanine, the CDR3 comprises 17 residues. The DNA shown is the 51-base CDR3, in frame from base 1. The collaborating institutions used their own protocols to collect whole blood in K2EDTA tubes. Collaborator samples were shipped for TCRbeta analysis as frozen whole blood, isolated PBMCs, or DNA extracted from either sample type. The sample consisted of peripheral blood. The TCR sequence derives from a middle-aged man with acute or convalescent COVID-19. Recombination joined TRBV5-1 with TRBJ1-2, and TRBD1 may be the D gene, going by 5 matching bases. CDR3 sequence: CASSSLPTFGGNYGYTF. The nucleotides are TGCGCCAGCAGCTCTTTACCTACCTTTGGGGGGAACTATGGCTACACCTTC.